The 5 T cell receptor beta chains below were found in one sample sequenced in a study of T cell repertoires in ileal Crohn's disease. Repertoires were generated with immunoSEQ multiplex PCR, while TCRdb's copy carries only in-frame clones and drops some. The data contain about 9,400 clones, approximately 78% of them singletons. Indicated time point: neoterminal ileum biopsy at postoperative endoscopy, about 6 months after surgery. Sequenced: ileal tissue. These receptors all stem from an adult with Crohn's disease.

The chain joins TRBV5-1 to TRBJ2-2; 9 nucleotides align to TRBD1. V gave up 5 bases and J gave up 9 bases; unmatched junction bases: 8. Germline-derived CDR1 and CDR2 are SGHRS and YFSETQ. CDR3 length: 14 amino acids. The CDR3, as DNA: TGCGCCAGCAGAGGGACAGGGTTCCACCGGGAGCTGTTTTTT. It codes for CASRGTGFHRELFF.

This chain connects TRBV29-1 to TRBJ2-2, with 9 nucleotides matching TRBD2. CDR1 SQVTM and CDR2 ANQGSEA come from the germline V gene. This CDR3 is 13 amino acids long. Trimming at V came to 4 bases and at J to 6 bases, leaving 3 bases not matched to a gene. As DNA, the CDR3 is TGCAGCGTTGCAGCGGGAGGCGCCGGGGAGCTGTTTTTT. Translating gives CSVAAGGAGELFF.

The rearrangement joins TRBV9 to TRBJ2-7; weak D call: TRBD2 (5 bases). Germline lookup yields CDR1 SGDLS and CDR2 YYNGEE. V was clipped by 0 bases and J by 0 bases, with 7 bases between them. The CDR3 contains 14 residues. The DNA for the CDR3 is TGTGCCAGCAGCGTAGGTGGGAGCTCCTACGAGCAGTACTTC. This translates into CASSVGGSSYEQYF.

The gene calls are TRBV30 and TRBJ1-5, with a possible D match to TRBD1 (6 bases). V dropped 0 bases and J dropped 7 bases, with 16 bases sitting between them. The CDR3 has 15 amino acids. Germline V CDR1 and CDR2: GTSNPN, SVGIG (reference sequence). CDR3 sequence reads: CAWSVGQGMLQPQHF. The CDR3 bases are TGTGCCTGGAGTGTGGGGCAGGGGATGTTACAGCCCCAGCATTTT.

This clone turned up a few times. The chain employs TRBV2 and TRBJ2-2; D not resolved. Trimming took off 4 bases at V and 6 bases at J, with 6 bases between the two ends. This CDR3 spans 12 amino acids. Germline CDR1 is SNHLY and CDR2 is FYNNEI. The CDR3 DNA is TGTGCCAGCAGTGTAAGAGCCGGGGAGCTGTTTTTT. This encodes CASSVRAGELFF.